The 10 T cell receptor beta chains reported below all come from one sample, sequenced in a study of T cell repertoires in cytomegalovirus infection. One entry per CDR3 protein, called by TCRdb with MiXCR from the reads. The sample shows about 300,000 distinct CDR3 sequences, about 8.8% of them seen only once. Sequencing was done on a sample of PBMCs. These receptors all stem from a human donor in good health (CMV status not recorded). Some clones in this sample may be carry-over from other donors' samples.

This clonotype was seen at least ten times. The chain couples TRBV18 to TRBJ2-7; maybe TRBD1 (6 bases). Germline assignment: CDR1 KGHSH and CDR2 LQKENI. This CDR3 contains 14 residues. Trimming cost V 4 bases and J 5 bases, with 15 bases left between them. The DNA of the CDR3 is TGTGCCAGCTCACGGACCGGGACATCACACGAGCAGTACTTC. Translated: CASSRTGTSHEQYF.

This clonotype was counted ten times or more. This chain joins TRBV9 and TRBJ1-4, with D maybe TRBD1 (6 bases). Looked up from germline, CDR1 is SGDLS and CDR2 is YYNGEE. The V gene lost 3 bases and the J gene lost 1 base, with 10 bases spanning the gap. The CDR3 totals 15 residues. CDR3 sequence (DNA): TGTGCCAGCAGCGAGGGGACACTAACTAATGAAAAACTGTTTTTT. Translated: CASSEGTLTNEKLFF.

This clonotype was recorded many times. The chain employs TRBV6-2 or TRBV6-3 and TRBJ2-2, with D possibly being TRBD2 (6 bases). Per the germline V gene, CDR1 is MNHEY and CDR2 is SVGEGT. V was clipped by 2 bases and J by 6 bases, with 16 bases between them. This CDR3 contains 16 residues. The CDR3 nucleotides read TGTGCCAGCAGTTACAGCGGAGGGGCGCGAGCCGGGGAGCTGTTTTTT. It is translated as CASSYSGGARAGELFF.

This clonotype has a count of ten or more. The chain employs TRBV28 and TRBJ2-1, with TRBD1 as a possible D gene (5 bases). From germline, CDR1 is MDHEN and CDR2 SYDVKM. The CDR3 runs 15 residues. Trimming stripped 3 bases from V and 4 bases from J, with 13 bases between. CDR3 nucleotide sequence: TGTGCCAGCAGTTTGTGGGGCAACTGGTACAATGAGCAGTTCTTC. Its translation: CASSLWGNWYNEQFF. The complete variable domain, with remaining parts taken from reference TRBV28 and TRBJ2-1, reads DVKVTQSSRYLVKRTGEKVFLECVQDMDHENMFWYRQDPGLGLRLIYFSYDVKMKEKGDIPEGYSVSREKKERFSLILESASTNQTSMYLCASSLWGNWYNEQFFGPGTRLTVL.

This clonotype was observed many times. CDR3 nucleotides: TGTGCCAGCAGCTTAGACGGTAGTCGGGGGTACCAAGAGACCCAGTACTTC. Translating gives CASSLDGSRGYQETQYF. V and J are TRBV7-9 and TRBJ2-5; D is possibly TRBD2 (6 bases). The germline V gene encodes CDR1 SEHNR and CDR2 FQNEAQ (reference sequence). This CDR3 region has 17 residues. V was pared by 1 base and J by 0 bases, with 15 bases between.

The genes are TRBV7-9 and TRBJ2-7; 8 bases align to TRBD1. The CDR3 totals 14 residues. Germline V gives CDR1 SEHNR, CDR2 FQNEAQ (reference sequence). The V segment lost 1 base and the J segment 6 bases; nucleotides outside the gene matches: 5. The DNA for the CDR3 is TGTGCCAGCAGCTTAGATTTGGACAGGGCCGAGCAGTACGTC. Amino acids: CASSLDLDRAEQYV.

Ten or more counts support this clonotype. The chain employs TRBV6-2 or TRBV6-3 and TRBJ2-6, with 7 bases that match TRBD1. The V gene's germline CDR1 is MNHEY and CDR2 SVGEGT. The CDR3 has 15 amino acids. V was clipped by 2 bases and J by 3 bases; unmatched bases: 1. In DNA, the CDR3 is TGTGCCAGCAGTTACAGGGGGCGTGGGGCCAACGTCCTGACTTTC. Its translation is CASSYRGRGANVLTF.

A note on this clonotype: A clone one base away is much larger, so this may be a read error. The chain is built from TRBV12-3 or TRBV12-4 and TRBJ2-3; D is uncertain. CDR3 length: 13 amino acids. Trimming stripped 6 bases from V and 6 bases from J, with 13 bases between. As DNA, the CDR3 is TGTGCCAGCAGGCTGACTGGGTCGGATACGCAGTATTTT. Translating it yields CASRLTGSDTQYF.

In regard to this clonotype: A much larger clone lies a single base off, so this may be a read error. The chain has TRBV19 and TRBJ1-5; D unclear. Trimming removed 3 bases from V and 10 bases from J, with 16 bases in between. From germline, CDR1 is LNHDA and CDR2 SQIVND (reference sequence). The CDR3 covers 14 residues. The chain's CDR3 is CASSISGVGHPQHF. Written as DNA, the CDR3 is TGTGCCAGTAGTATCTCCGGGGTAGGTCACCCCCAGCATTTT. Full variable domain (missing parts from reference TRBV19 and TRBJ1-5): DGGITQSPKYLFRKEGQNVTLSCEQNLNHDAMYWYRQDPGQGLRLIYYSQIVNDFQKGDIAEGYSVSREKKESFPLTVTSAQKNPTAFYLCASSISGVGHPQHFGDGTRLSIL.

The V and J genes are TRBV19 and TRBJ1-2; D is uncertain. Germline CDR1 is LNHDA and CDR2 is SQIVND (reference sequence). This CDR3 has 16 residues. Trimming took off 5 bases at V and 1 base at J, with 17 bases between the two ends. As DNA, the CDR3 is TGTGCCAGTAGTGGCCCGGGCCGACGGGGTAACTATGGCTACACCTTC. This sequence encodes CASSGPGRRGNYGYTF.